One T cell receptor beta chain is described in this entry. Libraries were prepared by immunoSEQ multiplex PCR; TCRdb keeps only in-frame clonotypes and omits some of them. Of under 850,000 clones in the sample, 55% to 75% were seen once. Germline V lookup: CDR1 WSHSY, CDR2 SAAADI. The CDR3 is 14 residues long. Trimming stripped 2 bases from V and 6 bases from J, with 14 bases between. This sample stems from a study of shared clonotypes between healthy human individuals. On the study more broadly: Per donor, CD8 memory used one plate, CD8 naive used two, CD4 memory used three and CD4 naive used three.

Sequencing was carried out using memory CD4+ T cells sorted from blood. Subset in this sample: CD45RA-negative fraction. This chain uses TRBV10-2 with TRBJ2-7, with D possibly being TRBD1 or TRBD2 (5 bases each). The TCR was taken from a woman aged 25 to 39 in good health. The CDR3 loop is CASSEQTGLREQYF. CDR3 bases: TGCGCCAGCAGTGAGCAGACGGGGCTTCGCGAGCAGTACTTC.